One sample yielded the 25 T cell receptor beta chains listed below, sequenced in a study of shared clonotypes between healthy human individuals (dated by TCRdb to 2018 to 2020). The library was made by the immunoSEQ multiplex PCR assay. This is the immuneACCESS table as TCRdb keeps it, with only in-frame sequences that have V and J called. A part of the clones is gone; compared with another copy, unresolved V genes explain less than half, and the rest is unexplained. A total of 2 million to 2.5 million clones appear in this sample, 80% to 95% of them only once. In total, the top ten clones hold approximately 0.36% of the sample. Sequencing was performed on naive CD4+ T cells from PBMCs. Per the publication, the cell subset or site label means: CD45RA+ positively selected. The receptors originated from a man aged 18-30 years in good health. Some clones in this sample may be carry-over from other donors' samples.

The gene calls are TRBV5-1 and TRBJ2-7; 11 bases agree with TRBD1. The CDR3 sequence is 16 residues long. Per germline, CDR1 SGHRS and CDR2 YFSETQ. J was trimmed by 5 bases and V by 0 bases; bases with no gene match: 7. The CDR3 DNA reads TGCGCCAGCAGCTTGGATGGACAGGGGGCATACCACGAGCAGTACTTC. It specifies CASSLDGQGAYHEQYF. Based on the CDR3 plus reference TRBV5-1 and TRBJ2-7, the full variable domain is KAGVTQTPRYLIKTRGQQVTLSCSPISGHRSVSWYQQTPGQGLQFLFEYFSETQRNKGNFPGRFSGRQFSNSRSEMNVSTLELGDSALYLCASSLDGQGAYHEQYFGPGTRLTVT.

On this clone: The sample holds other DNA sequences that translate to the same CDR3. The V and J genes are TRBV27 and TRBJ2-4; TRBD2 matches 8 bases. Germline V gene sequence: CDR1 MNHEY, CDR2 SMNVEV (reference sequence). J gave up 0 bases and V 3 bases, and 1 base lay outside the gene matches. The CDR3 loop spans 15 amino acids. For the CDR3, the DNA is TGTGCCAGCAGTTTTCTAGCGGGAGCCAAAAACATTCAGTACTTC. Its translation is CASSFLAGAKNIQYF.

The chain recombines TRBV5-1 with TRBJ2-1, with 8 bases fitting TRBD2. Germline CDR1 is SGHRS and CDR2 is YFSETQ. V gave up 0 bases and J gave up 6 bases; unmatched junction bases: 2. CDR3 length equals 14 residues. CDR3 DNA: TGCGCCAGCAGCTTGGGACTAGCGACCAATGAGCAGTTCTTC. It yields the protein CASSLGLATNEQFF.

CDR3 loop: CASSLWAGKIETQYF. Here the CDR3 DNA reads TGTGCCAGCAGCTTGTGGGCAGGGAAAATCGAGACCCAGTACTTC. This chain joins TRBV5-6 and TRBJ2-5; tentatively, D is TRBD1 (5 bases). Per the germline V gene, CDR1 is SGHDT and CDR2 is YYEEEE. With 1 base removed from V and 5 bases from J, the gap between germline ends came to 15 bases. This CDR3 has 15 residues. Complete variable domain (other parts from reference TRBV5-6 and TRBJ2-5): DAGVTQSPTHLIKTRGQQVTLRCSPKSGHDTVSWYQQALGQGPQFIFQYYEEEERQRGNFPDRFSGHQFPNYSSELNVNALLLGDSALYLCASSLWAGKIETQYFGPGTRLLVL.

This clone was detected once. This chain connects TRBV5-6 to TRBJ1-2; D remains unclear. V gave up 0 bases and J gave up 3 bases, with 6 bases separating them. The CDR3 totals 13 residues. Germline CDR1 reads SGHDT; CDR2 reads YYEEEE. DNA for the CDR3: TGTGCCAGCAGCTTGGTTGGGTACTATGGCTACACCTTC. Translation: CASSLVGYYGYTF.

The chain links TRBV5-8 to TRBJ1-1; D is possibly TRBD1 (6 bases). V dropped 6 bases and J dropped 9 bases, with 21 bases sitting between them. Germline CDR1 SGHTS, CDR2 YDEGEE. The CDR3 has 14 residues. The CDR3 spells CASTQQGWRGKAFF. The CDR3 DNA reads as TGTGCCAGCACCCAACAGGGTTGGAGGGGCAAAGCTTTCTTT.

This rearrangement joins TRBV15 to TRBJ2-7, with 7 positions matching TRBD2. Germline CDR1 and CDR2: LNHNV and YYDKDF (reference sequence). The CDR3 extends over 15 amino acids. The ends lost 9 bases at V and 2 bases at J; junction bases unmatched: 13. CDR3 in amino acids: CATFHGASGPYEQYF. In nucleotides, the CDR3 is TGTGCCACATTCCACGGGGCTAGCGGACCCTACGAGCAGTACTTC.

The rearrangement uses TRBV15 and TRBJ1-2; 12 positions agree with TRBD1. This CDR3 is 18 amino acids long. The germline V gene encodes CDR1 LNHNV and CDR2 YYDKDF (reference sequence). The V and J ends lost 1 base and 3 bases, in that order; junction bases with no gene match: 9. The CDR3 sequence is CATSRGTGTGGADYGYTF. The CDR3 DNA reads TGTGCCACCAGCAGAGGAACCGGGACAGGGGGCGCGGACTATGGCTACACCTTC.

V usage is TRBV6-6 and J usage is TRBJ2-7, with 8 nucleotides matching TRBD1. The CDR3 is 15 residues long. The V segment lost 5 bases and the J segment 2 bases; nucleotides outside the gene matches: 8. Germline CDR1 reads MNHNY; CDR2 reads SVGAGI (reference sequence). CDR3 sequence: CASSPQGQVTYEQYF. CDR3 nucleotides: TGTGCCAGCAGTCCTCAGGGACAGGTGACCTACGAGCAGTACTTC.

The CDR3 sequence is CASSKAGGTEAFF. The CDR3 bases are TGTGCCAGCTCCAAAGCGGGGGGCACTGAAGCTTTCTTT. The V and J genes are TRBV6-5 and TRBJ1-1; maybe TRBD1 (5 bases). Trimming took 8 bases from V and 4 from J, leaving 14 bases between them. CDR3 length: 13 residues. Germline CDR1 and CDR2: MNHEY and SVGAGI.

The rearrangement uses TRBV28 and TRBJ2-1; D not certain. Germline V gene sequence: CDR1 MDHEN, CDR2 SYDVKM. This CDR3 is built from 14 residues. The V gene lost 7 bases and the J gene lost 5 bases, with 15 bases spanning the gap. CDR3 loop: CASTPGPPNNEQFF. The CDR3 DNA is TGTGCCAGCACCCCGGGCCCTCCCAACAATGAGCAGTTCTTC. Combining the CDR3 with reference TRBV28 and TRBJ2-1 gives the whole variable domain DVKVTQSSRYLVKRTGEKVFLECVQDMDHENMFWYRQDPGLGLRLIYFSYDVKMKEKGDIPEGYSVSREKKERFSLILESASTNQTSMYLCASTPGPPNNEQFFGPGTRLTVL.

The gene calls are TRBV5-4 and TRBJ1-1; D ambiguous. The V gene's germline CDR1 is SGHNT and CDR2 YYREEE (reference sequence). This CDR3 spans 13 amino acids. Trimming removed 7 bases from V and 1 base from J, with 11 bases in between. For the CDR3, the DNA is TGTGCCAGCCATTTGGGCCCGAACACTGAAGCTTTCTTT. It translates to CASHLGPNTEAFF.

V and J are TRBV15 and TRBJ1-5; D might be TRBD1 (5 bases). V was pared by 4 bases and J by 9 bases, with 25 bases between. Germline V lookup: CDR1 LNHNV, CDR2 YYDKDF (reference sequence). CDR3 length: 17 residues. The CDR3 bases are TGTGCCACCAGCACCATTTTTCTGCCCGGGGGGGATCGGCCCCAGCATTTT. It is translated as CATSTIFLPGGDRPQHF.

The sample holds a few counts of this clone. The chain has TRBV5-1 and TRBJ1-1; D call uncertain. Trimming cost V 6 bases and J 5 bases, with 11 bases left between them. This CDR3 contains 12 residues. CDR1 is SGHRS, CDR2 YFSETQ, per germline. CDR3 in amino acids: CASKSEGTEAFF. The CDR3 nucleotides read TGCGCCAGCAAAAGCGAAGGTACTGAAGCTTTCTTT.

This chain links TRBV2 with TRBJ2-7; no definite D call. Trimming pared 5 bases from V and 0 bases from J, leaving 11 bases between. CDR1 SNHLY and CDR2 FYNNEI come from the germline V gene. The CDR3 loop spans 14 amino acids. The CDR3 sequence: CASSLRQSSYEQYF. CDR3 DNA sequence: TGTGCCAGCAGTCTCAGGCAGAGCTCCTACGAGCAGTACTTC. The whole variable domain, remainder taken from reference TRBV2 and TRBJ2-7, is EPEVTQTPSHQVTQMGQEVILRCVPISNHLYFYWYRQILGQKVEFLVSFYNNEISEKSEIFDDQFSVERPDGSNFTLKIRSTKLEDSAMYFCASSLRQSSYEQYFGPGTRLTVT.

The CDR3 here is CASSAYFAGVDGYTF. CDR3 coding DNA: TGTGCCAGCAGCGCCTATTTTGCGGGAGTTGACGGCTACACCTTC. The V and J genes are TRBV5-5 and TRBJ1-2; D unclear. Germline V lookup: CDR1 SGHKS, CDR2 YYEKEE (reference sequence). There are 15 residues in the CDR3. Trimming shortened V by 4 bases and J by 8 bases, and 21 bases separated the two germline ends.

This clone was seen a handful of times. The chain combines TRBV2 with TRBJ1-2; no firm D call. CDR3 length equals 11 residues. Germline V lookup: CDR1 SNHLY, CDR2 FYNNEI. The V end lost 6 bases, the J end lost 3 bases, and 5 bases lay between the germline ends. This chain's CDR3 is CASSSDYGYTF. The CDR3 DNA reads as TGTGCCAGCAGCTCGGACTATGGCTACACCTTC.

The CDR3 is CASSYSSRGAGNTIYF. CDR3 coding DNA: TGTGCCAGCAGTTACTCGAGTAGAGGGGCGGGAAACACCATATATTTT. This chain joins TRBV6-5 and TRBJ1-3, with D perhaps matching TRBD1 (5 bases). Germline V gene sequence: CDR1 MNHEY, CDR2 SVGAGI. This CDR3 comprises 16 residues. Trimming cost V 0 bases and J 4 bases, with 13 bases left between them.

The chain uses TRBV5-1 and TRBJ1-1; D unresolved. This CDR3 has 14 amino acids. CDR1 is SGHRS and CDR2 is YFSETQ in the germline V gene. Trimming removed 5 bases from V and 2 bases from J, with 13 bases in between. CDR3 in amino acids: CASRLGGSNTEAFF. The CDR3 coding sequence is TGCGCCAGCAGACTGGGAGGGTCTAACACTGAAGCTTTCTTT.

The rearrangement links TRBV4-3 to TRBJ2-1; TRBD2 might be the D (5 bases). Trimming left V 2 bases short and J 4 bases short, with 9 bases between. The CDR3 totals 14 residues. CDR1 and CDR2 (germline): LGHNA, YSLEER. CDR3 DNA sequence: TGCGCCAGCAGCCAATTTACGGGGTACAATGAGCAGTTCTTC. It is translated as CASSQFTGYNEQFF.

This rearrangement joins TRBV7-9 to TRBJ1-1, with TRBD1 matching 8 bases. CDR1 and CDR2 from the germline V gene are SEHNR and FQNEAQ (reference sequence). The junction had 5 bases not matched to a gene; V was cut back by 5 bases and J by 0 bases. The CDR3 length is 15 residues. The CDR3 is CASSTTTGVNTEAFF. The CDR3 DNA sequence: TGTGCCAGCAGCACTACGACAGGGGTGAACACTGAAGCTTTCTTT.

The gene calls are TRBV19 and TRBJ1-5; D ambiguous. This CDR3 spans 15 amino acids. CDR1 and CDR2 (germline): LNHDA, SQIVND (reference sequence). V was trimmed by 1 base and J by 2 bases, leaving 9 bases between them. Here the CDR3 reads CASSIGQRGNQPQHF. DNA of the CDR3: TGTGCCAGTAGTATAGGGCAGAGAGGCAATCAGCCCCAGCATTTT.

This chain joins TRBV2 and TRBJ1-2; possibly TRBD1 for D (6 bases). The CDR3 has 15 residues. The V and J ends lost 8 bases and 1 base respectively, with 17 bases between them. The germline gives CDR1 SNHLY, CDR2 FYNNEI. The CDR3, as DNA: TGTGCCAGCCGCCAGGGGCAGGGAATTAACTATGGCTACACCTTC. Amino acid sequence: CASRQGQGINYGYTF.

V is TRBV7-9 and J is TRBJ2-3, with D unclear. Germline CDR1 reads SEHNR; CDR2 reads FQNEAQ (reference sequence). Trimming stripped 6 bases from V and 2 bases from J, with 12 bases between. The CDR3 is 14 amino acids. The CDR3 is CASRSRTATDTQYF. DNA of the CDR3: TGTGCCAGCAGGTCACGGACGGCCACAGATACGCAGTATTTT.

This chain joins TRBV5-4 and TRBJ1-2; D might be TRBD1 (5 bases). Trimming pared 5 bases from V and 4 bases from J, leaving 15 bases between. CDR1 and CDR2 (germline): SGHNT, YYREEE (reference sequence). The CDR3 has 14 residues. Here the CDR3 DNA reads TGTGCCAGCAGAATGGAGCAGGGTGTCTATGGCTACACCTTC. Translating gives CASRMEQGVYGYTF.